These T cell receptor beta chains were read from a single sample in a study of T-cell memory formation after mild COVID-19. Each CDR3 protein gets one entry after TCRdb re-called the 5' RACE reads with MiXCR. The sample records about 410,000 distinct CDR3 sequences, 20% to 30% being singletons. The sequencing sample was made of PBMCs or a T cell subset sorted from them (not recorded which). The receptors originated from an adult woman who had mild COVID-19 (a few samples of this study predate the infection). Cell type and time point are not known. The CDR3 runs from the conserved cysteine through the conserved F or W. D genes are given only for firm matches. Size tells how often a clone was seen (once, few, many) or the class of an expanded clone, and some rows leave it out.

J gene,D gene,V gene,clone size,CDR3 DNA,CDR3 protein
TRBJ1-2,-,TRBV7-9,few,TGTGCCAGCGGCCTGGGTAAAACGAATGGCTACACCTTC,CASGLGKTNGYTF
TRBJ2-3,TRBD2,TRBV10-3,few,TGTGCCATCACCGGGGGGGCGACAGATACGCAGTATTTT,CAITGGATDTQYF
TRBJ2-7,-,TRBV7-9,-,TGTGCCAGCAGCTTATTAGCTAGTCCCACCTACGAGCAGTACTTC,CASSLLASPTYEQYF
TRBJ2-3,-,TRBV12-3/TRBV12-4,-,TGTGCCAGCAGTTTTGGGGGGCCTAGCACAGATACGCAGTATTTT,CASSFGGPSTDTQYF
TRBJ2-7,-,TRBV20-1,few,TGCAGTGCCCACGCCGGGTCTTCCGGATCCTACGAGCAGTACTTC,CSAHAGSSGSYEQYF
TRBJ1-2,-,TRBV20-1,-,TGCAGTGCTCTAGAGTACGTTCTGGGCGCCTATGGCTACACCTTC,CSALEYVLGAYGYTF
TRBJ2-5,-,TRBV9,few,TGTGCCAGCAGCGTAGTGGGGGGCTACCAAGAGACCCAGTACTTC,CASSVVGGYQETQYF
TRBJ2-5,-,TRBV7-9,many,TGTGCCAGCAGCTCCCGGGACGGGGAGACCCAGTACTTC,CASSSRDGETQYF
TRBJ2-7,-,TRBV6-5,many,TGTGCCAGCAGCAAGCCCAGGGGCAGCTCCTACGAGCAGTACTTC,CASSKPRGSSYEQYF
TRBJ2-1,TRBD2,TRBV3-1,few,TGTGCCAGCAGCCAAGTTGAAGCGGGAGAAGCCTGGGCCTACAATGAGCAGTTCTTC,CASSQVEAGEAWAYNEQFF
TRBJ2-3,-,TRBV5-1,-,TGCGCCAGCAGCTTGAACAGGATGACAGATACGCAGTATTTT,CASSLNRMTDTQYF
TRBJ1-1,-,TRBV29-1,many,TGCAGCGTTGTCGGACAGTTGAACACTGAAGCTTTCTTT,CSVVGQLNTEAFF
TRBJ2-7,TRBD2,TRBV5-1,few,TGCGCCAGCAGCTTGCCGAGCGGGGGGACGAACGAGCAGTACTTC,CASSLPSGGTNEQYF
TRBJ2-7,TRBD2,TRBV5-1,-,TGCGCCAGCAGCTGGGGAACTAGCGGGGAATCCTACGAGCAGTACTTC,CASSWGTSGESYEQYF
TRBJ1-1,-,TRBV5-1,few,TGCGCCAGCAGCTTGCCCCTCGAGAGCACTGAAGCTTTCTTT,CASSLPLESTEAFF
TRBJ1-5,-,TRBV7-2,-,TGTGCCAGCAGCTTAGGCAGGCGGAGCAATCAGCCCCAGCATTTT,CASSLGRRSNQPQHF
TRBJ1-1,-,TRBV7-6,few,TGTGCCAGCAGTTCCGGATGGGGTTCGGTCACTGAAGCTTTCTTT,CASSSGWGSVTEAFF
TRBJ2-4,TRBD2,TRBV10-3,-,TGTGCCATCAGTGAGTCGTTAGCGGGAGCGGCCAAAAACATTCAGTACTTC,CAISESLAGAAKNIQYF
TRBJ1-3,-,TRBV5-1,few,TGCGCCAGCAGCTTGGGTCCTAGCTCTGGAAACACCATATATTTT,CASSLGPSSGNTIYF
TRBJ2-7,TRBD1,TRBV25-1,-,TGTGCCAGCAGTGAGATACAGGGGGCCTACGAGCAGTACTTC,CASSEIQGAYEQYF
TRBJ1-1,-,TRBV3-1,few,TGTGCCAGCAGCCAAGATCCGGGGCTGGACACTGAAGCTTTCTTT,CASSQDPGLDTEAFF
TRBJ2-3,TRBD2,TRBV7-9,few,TGTGCCAGCAGCTTAGCCCAGAGCGGGAATACGCAGTATTTT,CASSLAQSGNTQYF
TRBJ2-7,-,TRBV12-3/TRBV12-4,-,TGTGCCAGCAGTTGGCAACGGGGACGGGACTACGAGCAGTACTTC,CASSWQRGRDYEQYF
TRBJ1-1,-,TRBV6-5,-,TGTGCCAGCAGCAGCGTGGGGGGAGAAGCTTTCTTT,CASSSVGGEAFF
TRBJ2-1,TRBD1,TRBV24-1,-,TGTGCCACCAGTGATTATGGGACAGGGATCGACAATGAGCAGTTCTTC,CATSDYGTGIDNEQFF
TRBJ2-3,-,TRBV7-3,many,TGTGCCAGCAGCTTAAGTGGTCTCCTTACAGATACGCAGTATTTT,CASSLSGLLTDTQYF
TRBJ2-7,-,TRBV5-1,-,TGCGCCAGCAGCTCGCTTGGCCAGGACCCCTCCTACGAGCAGTACTTC,CASSSLGQDPSYEQYF
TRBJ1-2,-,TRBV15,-,TGTGCCACCAGCAGAGACGGGGGGCTAGGCTATGGCTACACCTTC,CATSRDGGLGYGYTF
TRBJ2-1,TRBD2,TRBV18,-,TGTGCCAGCTCACCCAGCGGGGGATACACCTACAATGAGCAGTTCTTC,CASSPSGGYTYNEQFF
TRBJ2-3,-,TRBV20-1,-,TGCAGTGCACAGGGGGGGGACGTTGGAGATACGCAGTATTTT,CSAQGGDVGDTQYF
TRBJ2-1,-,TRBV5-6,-,TGTGCCAGCAGCACGGTAGCTCCGAATGAGCAGTTCTTC,CASSTVAPNEQFF
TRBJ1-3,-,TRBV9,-,TGTGCCAGCAGCGTAGCGGGAGGAAACACCATATATTTT,CASSVAGGNTIYF
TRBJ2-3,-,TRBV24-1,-,TGTGCCACCAATCCGGGTCTCACAGATACGCAGTATTTT,CATNPGLTDTQYF
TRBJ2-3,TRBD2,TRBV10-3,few,TGTGCCATCAGTGAGTCTAGCGGGGCGGGCACAGATACGCAGTATTTT,CAISESSGAGTDTQYF
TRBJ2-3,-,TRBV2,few,TGTGCCAGCCTCCAGGCTAGCACAGATACGCAGTATTTT,CASLQASTDTQYF
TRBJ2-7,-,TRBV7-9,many,TGTGCCAGCAGCGCCCCGGCAGGGGCTTACGAGCAGTACTTC,CASSAPAGAYEQYF
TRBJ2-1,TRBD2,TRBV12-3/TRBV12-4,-,TGTGCCAGCAGCCGACCACAGAGCGGGAGAAGGAATGAGCAGTTCTTC,CASSRPQSGRRNEQFF
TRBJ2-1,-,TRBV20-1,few,TGCAGTGCTAGGCTAGCGAGTGAGCAGTTCTTC,CSARLASEQFF
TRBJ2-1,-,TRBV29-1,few,TGCAGCGTTGAATTGTTCCAGGGCCTAGCCTACAATGAGCAGTTCTTC,CSVELFQGLAYNEQFF
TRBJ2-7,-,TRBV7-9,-,TGTGCCAGCAGCTTAGGGGGAGTGAGGACCCGCGGCTACGAGCAGTACTTC,CASSLGGVRTRGYEQYF
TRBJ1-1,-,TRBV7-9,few,TGTGCCAGCAGCTTAGTCAACAACCAGGGTGAAGCTTTCTTT,CASSLVNNQGEAFF
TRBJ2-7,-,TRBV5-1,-,TGCGCCAGCAGCTTGGGATACCCTAGCGAGCAGTACTTC,CASSLGYPSEQYF
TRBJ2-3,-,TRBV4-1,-,TGCGCCAGCAGCCAAAGCCGCGGAGTTAAGGGCACAGATACGCAGTATTTT,CASSQSRGVKGTDTQYF
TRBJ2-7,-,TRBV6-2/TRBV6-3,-,TGTGCCAGCTACAGGGGGCTTAGCGGGAGACCCCCCTACGAGCAGTACTTC,CASYRGLSGRPPYEQYF
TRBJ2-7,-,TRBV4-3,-,TGCGCCAGCAGCCAAGAAGTAGGACCGCGGGAGCAGTACTTC,CASSQEVGPREQYF
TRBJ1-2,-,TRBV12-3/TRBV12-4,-,TGTGCCAGCAGTTTCAGGGACGGCTATGGCTACACCTTC,CASSFRDGYGYTF
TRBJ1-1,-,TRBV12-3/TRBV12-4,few,TGTGCCAGCACCTCCCGGAGAGGCCTGAACACTGAAGCTTTCTTT,CASTSRRGLNTEAFF
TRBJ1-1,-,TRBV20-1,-,TGCAGTGCCACAGGACTGGGGTTAGTCACTGAAGCTTTCTTT,CSATGLGLVTEAFF
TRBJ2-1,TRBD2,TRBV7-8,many,TGTGCCAGCAGCTATAGCGGGTCTGGGAATGAGCAGTTCTTC,CASSYSGSGNEQFF
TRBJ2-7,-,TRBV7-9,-,TGTGCCAGCTCACCCCCCGGGACATACTACGAGCAGTACTTC,CASSPPGTYYEQYF
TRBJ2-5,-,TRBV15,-,TGTGCCACCCAGGTCGGCGTCGATCAAGAGACCCAGTACTTC,CATQVGVDQETQYF
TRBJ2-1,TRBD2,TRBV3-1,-,TGTGCCAGCAGACAAGGACGACTAGCGGGAGTTGAGCAGTTCTTC,CASRQGRLAGVEQFF
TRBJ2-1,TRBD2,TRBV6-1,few,TGTGCCAGCAGTGAAGCTTGGGGGAGGGCCCGCAATGAGCAGTTCTTC,CASSEAWGRARNEQFF
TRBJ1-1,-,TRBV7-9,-,TGTGCCAGCAGCTTAGCAGAGGGGCCGGTCACTGAAGCTTTCTTT,CASSLAEGPVTEAFF